Listed below are T cell receptor beta chains from one sample, sequenced in a study of blood T cell repertoires in COVID-19. Produced via immunoSEQ multiplex PCR; TCRdb's table is partial and in-frame only. This table holds around 340,000 clones, around nine tenths found once. Sequenced material: peripheral blood. Receptors originate from a woman aged 55 to 70 with COVID-19, enrolled during active disease. Both conserved end residues are part of each CDR3. The order of the fields is J gene, clone size, D gene, V gene, CDR3 DNA, CDR3 protein. The D gene is left open where the match is weak. Where a row states a size, it is once, few, many or the class of an expanded clone; other rows omit it.

J gene: TRBJ1-2; clone size: -; D gene: -; V gene: TRBV20-1; CDR3 DNA: TGCAGTGCGCGGGGCCTTGGCTACACCTTC; CDR3 protein: CSARGLGYTF
J gene: TRBJ2-7; clone size: once; D gene: -; V gene: TRBV11-2; CDR3 DNA: TGTGCCAGCAGCTTAGCCGGGTTTCGTCTCTACGAGCAGTACTTC; CDR3 protein: CASSLAGFRLYEQYF
J gene: TRBJ2-7; clone size: -; D gene: TRBD2; V gene: TRBV4-2; CDR3 DNA: TGTGCCAGCAGCCAAGATAGACTAGCGGACGAGCAGTACTTC; CDR3 protein: CASSQDRLADEQYF
J gene: TRBJ1-5; clone size: -; D gene: -; V gene: TRBV5-3; CDR3 DNA: TGTGCCAGAAGCTTGGGGGAGGGGCTGGGGTTGAGTCAGCCCCAGCATTTT; CDR3 protein: CARSLGEGLGLSQPQHF
J gene: TRBJ1-1; clone size: -; D gene: -; V gene: TRBV19; CDR3 DNA: TGTGCCAGTAGTATCCCTGGGGCCGTCACTGAAGCTTTCTTT; CDR3 protein: CASSIPGAVTEAFF
J gene: TRBJ2-1; clone size: once; D gene: -; V gene: TRBV5-6; CDR3 DNA: TGTGCCAGCAGCTTGGCTGGGACAACAAACTACAATGAGCAGTTCTTC; CDR3 protein: CASSLAGTTNYNEQFF
J gene: TRBJ2-1; clone size: many; D gene: TRBD2; V gene: TRBV9; CDR3 DNA: TGTGCCAGCAGCGTAGATGGGACTAGCTACAATGAGCAGTTCTTC; CDR3 protein: CASSVDGTSYNEQFF
J gene: TRBJ1-1; clone size: -; D gene: TRBD1; V gene: TRBV10-2; CDR3 DNA: TGCGCCAGCAATGGACAGGGACAAGCTTTCTTT; CDR3 protein: CASNGQGQAFF
J gene: TRBJ1-6; clone size: -; D gene: -; V gene: TRBV16; CDR3 DNA: TGTGCCAGCAGCCATCCCCTCCGTGGGAGCTCCTATAATTCACCCCTCCACTTT; CDR3 protein: CASSHPLRGSSYNSPLHF
J gene: TRBJ1-5; clone size: few; D gene: -; V gene: TRBV4-1; CDR3 DNA: TGCGCCAGCAGCCAAAATACGGGGGGAAGCAATCAGCCCCAGCATTTT; CDR3 protein: CASSQNTGGSNQPQHF
J gene: TRBJ2-7; clone size: -; D gene: -; V gene: TRBV9; CDR3 DNA: TGTGCCAGCAGCGAAGGAGGACAGTCCGCCGAGCAGTACTTC; CDR3 protein: CASSEGGQSAEQYF
J gene: TRBJ1-1; clone size: -; D gene: TRBD1; V gene: TRBV18; CDR3 DNA: TGTGCCAGCTCACATAAACCGGGACAGGGACGGGCCACTGAAGCTTTCTTT; CDR3 protein: CASSHKPGQGRATEAFF
J gene: TRBJ2-1; clone size: -; D gene: -; V gene: TRBV30; CDR3 DNA: TGTGCCTGGACGTCGGTCGGTAACAATGAGCAGTTCTTC; CDR3 protein: CAWTSVGNNEQFF
J gene: TRBJ1-1; clone size: -; D gene: -; V gene: TRBV10-3; CDR3 DNA: TGTGCCATCAGTGAGTCCGAGTTCGCGAACACTGAAGCTTTCTTT; CDR3 protein: CAISESEFANTEAFF
J gene: TRBJ2-7; clone size: -; D gene: TRBD1; V gene: TRBV19; CDR3 DNA: TGTGCCAGTAGTGCGGTTGACAGGGGGGTTCGGGAGCAGTACTTC; CDR3 protein: CASSAVDRGVREQYF
J gene: TRBJ1-1; clone size: -; D gene: -; V gene: TRBV6-5; CDR3 DNA: TGTGCCAGCAGTTACTCAAGGGGAATGGGAACTGAAGCTTTCTTT; CDR3 protein: CASSYSRGMGTEAFF
J gene: TRBJ2-1; clone size: -; D gene: TRBD1; V gene: TRBV5-3; CDR3 DNA: TGTGCCAGAAGCTACCCGGGACAGAGAAATGAGCAGTTCTTC; CDR3 protein: CARSYPGQRNEQFF
J gene: TRBJ1-3; clone size: few; D gene: TRBD1; V gene: TRBV6-6; CDR3 DNA: TGTGCCAGCAGCCCAGGGGGCGTGGGTGGAAACACCATATATTTT; CDR3 protein: CASSPGGVGGNTIYF
J gene: TRBJ1-2; clone size: -; D gene: -; V gene: TRBV12-3/TRBV12-4; CDR3 DNA: TGTGCCAGCAGCCGCCTATTCTATGGCTACACCTTC; CDR3 protein: CASSRLFYGYTF
J gene: TRBJ2-7; clone size: -; D gene: TRBD1; V gene: TRBV6-5; CDR3 DNA: TGTGCCAGCAGAATGAAGACAGGGGGTATCTACGAGCAGTACTTC; CDR3 protein: CASRMKTGGIYEQYF
J gene: TRBJ1-3; clone size: many; D gene: -; V gene: TRBV9; CDR3 DNA: TGTGCCAGCATCCCCGACAGCTCTGGAAACACCATATATTTT; CDR3 protein: CASIPDSSGNTIYF
J gene: TRBJ2-5; clone size: -; D gene: -; V gene: TRBV11-2; CDR3 DNA: TGTGCCAGCAGCCTCGGACAGCAAGAGACCCAGTACTTC; CDR3 protein: CASSLGQQETQYF
J gene: TRBJ1-2; clone size: -; D gene: -; V gene: TRBV19; CDR3 DNA: TGTGCCAGTAGTATAGATCGGCAGGGTGGCTACACCTTC; CDR3 protein: CASSIDRQGGYTF
J gene: TRBJ1-1; clone size: -; D gene: -; V gene: TRBV5-1; CDR3 DNA: TGCGCCAGCAGCTTAGGTGCAGGACTAACGAACACTGAAGCTTTCTTT; CDR3 protein: CASSLGAGLTNTEAFF
J gene: TRBJ2-5; clone size: -; D gene: TRBD2; V gene: TRBV5-5; CDR3 DNA: TGTGCCAGCAGCTTGTTAGCGGGGGCGTACCAAGAGACCCAGTACTTC; CDR3 protein: CASSLLAGAYQETQYF
J gene: TRBJ1-3; clone size: -; D gene: TRBD1; V gene: TRBV11-2; CDR3 DNA: TGTGCCACCCGGGGGACAGGGACCTTCCGCTCTGGAAACACCATATATTTT; CDR3 protein: CATRGTGTFRSGNTIYF
J gene: TRBJ2-5; clone size: -; D gene: -; V gene: TRBV5-1; CDR3 DNA: TGCGCCAGCAGCTTGGATTCGGAGACCCAGTACTTC; CDR3 protein: CASSLDSETQYF
J gene: TRBJ1-2; clone size: -; D gene: -; V gene: TRBV24-1; CDR3 DNA: TGTGCCACCAGTGCACGAGGGCGGAATTTTAACTATGGCTACACCTTC; CDR3 protein: CATSARGRNFNYGYTF
J gene: TRBJ2-5; clone size: -; D gene: TRBD2; V gene: TRBV5-5; CDR3 DNA: TGTGCCAGCAGCCTCAATAGCGGTAGCGGGGGGACCCAAGAGACCCAGTACTTC; CDR3 protein: CASSLNSGSGGTQETQYF
J gene: TRBJ1-2; clone size: -; D gene: -; V gene: TRBV5-1; CDR3 DNA: TGCGCCAGCAGCTCCCTGGTAGGGGAACATGGCTACACCTTC; CDR3 protein: CASSSLVGEHGYTF
J gene: TRBJ1-2; clone size: once; D gene: TRBD1; V gene: TRBV5-4; CDR3 DNA: TGTGCCAGCAGTACCCAGACAGGGGACTATGGCTACACCTTC; CDR3 protein: CASSTQTGDYGYTF
J gene: TRBJ2-1; clone size: -; D gene: -; V gene: TRBV7-3; CDR3 DNA: TGTGCCAGCAGCCCTAACGTTTGCCGGGATCAAGACCCAAATGAGCAGTTCTTC; CDR3 protein: CASSPNVCRDQDPNEQFF
J gene: TRBJ1-1; clone size: -; D gene: -; V gene: TRBV30; CDR3 DNA: TGTGCCTGGAAAGTACCACAGATCACTGAAGCTTTCTTT; CDR3 protein: CAWKVPQITEAFF
J gene: TRBJ2-2; clone size: once; D gene: TRBD1; V gene: TRBV7-9; CDR3 DNA: TGTGCCAGCAGACCCCCGACAGGGATCACCGGGGAGCTGTTTTTT; CDR3 protein: CASRPPTGITGELFF
J gene: TRBJ1-5; clone size: -; D gene: TRBD1; V gene: TRBV7-9; CDR3 DNA: TGTGCCAGCAGCTCCGGACAGGGGGGTCAGCCCCAGCATTTT; CDR3 protein: CASSSGQGGQPQHF
J gene: TRBJ1-6; clone size: -; D gene: TRBD1; V gene: TRBV3-1/TRBV3-2; CDR3 DNA: TGTGCCAGCAGCCACGCAGACAGGGAGCTCCACTTT; CDR3 protein: CASSHADRELHF
J gene: TRBJ1-2; clone size: -; D gene: -; V gene: TRBV30; CDR3 DNA: TGTGCCTGGAGTTCAGGGATTGGCTACACCTTC; CDR3 protein: CAWSSGIGYTF
J gene: TRBJ2-7; clone size: -; D gene: TRBD1; V gene: TRBV5-4; CDR3 DNA: TGTGCCAGCAGCTGGGACAGTGGATCCTACGAGCAGTACTTC; CDR3 protein: CASSWDSGSYEQYF
J gene: TRBJ2-4; clone size: -; D gene: -; V gene: TRBV19; CDR3 DNA: TGTGCCAGTAGTCCGGGACAAAGCCGGATTCAGTACTTC; CDR3 protein: CASSPGQSRIQYF
J gene: TRBJ1-5; clone size: -; D gene: -; V gene: TRBV3-1/TRBV3-2; CDR3 DNA: TGTGCCAGCAGCCAAGGAGGGGGAAACAATCAGCCCCAGCATTTT; CDR3 protein: CASSQGGGNNQPQHF
J gene: TRBJ2-1; clone size: once; D gene: TRBD2; V gene: TRBV9; CDR3 DNA: TGTGCCAGCAGCGGTCCCGGGACTAACAACAATGAGCAGTTCTTC; CDR3 protein: CASSGPGTNNNEQFF
J gene: TRBJ1-4; clone size: -; D gene: -; V gene: TRBV29-1; CDR3 DNA: TGCAGCGTTTCCGGCGACAAAGCCTATGAAAAACTGTTTTTT; CDR3 protein: CSVSGDKAYEKLFF
J gene: TRBJ2-7; clone size: -; D gene: -; V gene: TRBV3-1/TRBV3-2; CDR3 DNA: TGTGCCAGCAGCCAAGGGAGGGGCGAGCAGTACTTC; CDR3 protein: CASSQGRGEQYF
J gene: TRBJ1-2; clone size: -; D gene: -; V gene: TRBV12-5; CDR3 DNA: TGTGCTAGTGCCCTCGACGGACAGTTACTCTATGGCTACACCTTC; CDR3 protein: CASALDGQLLYGYTF
J gene: TRBJ2-7; clone size: few; D gene: TRBD1; V gene: TRBV7-9; CDR3 DNA: TGTGCCAGCAGCCATGGACAGGGTAACGAGCAGTACTTC; CDR3 protein: CASSHGQGNEQYF
J gene: TRBJ1-1; clone size: -; D gene: -; V gene: TRBV19; CDR3 DNA: TGTGCCAGTAGCCTGGTCGGGGTCCACACTGAAGCTTTCTTT; CDR3 protein: CASSLVGVHTEAFF
J gene: TRBJ1-5; clone size: -; D gene: -; V gene: TRBV10-1; CDR3 DNA: TGCGCCAGCAGTGAGCGTCAGCCCCAGCATTTT; CDR3 protein: CASSERQPQHF
J gene: TRBJ1-2; clone size: -; D gene: -; V gene: TRBV27; CDR3 DNA: TGTGCCAGCAGTACTATTAGACGGCTCACTAACTATGGCTACACCTTC; CDR3 protein: CASSTIRRLTNYGYTF
J gene: TRBJ1-5; clone size: -; D gene: -; V gene: TRBV18; CDR3 DNA: TGTGCCAGCTCACCAGACTATAGCAATCAGCCCCAGCATTTT; CDR3 protein: CASSPDYSNQPQHF
J gene: TRBJ1-2; clone size: once; D gene: -; V gene: TRBV4-1; CDR3 DNA: TGCGCCAGCAGCCAAGCAATGTACAGGGCTGGCTACACCTTC; CDR3 protein: CASSQAMYRAGYTF
J gene: TRBJ1-6; clone size: -; D gene: TRBD1; V gene: TRBV4-3; CDR3 DNA: TGCGCCAGCAGCCAAGAAAGACAGGGGCGGACACCCCTCCACTTT; CDR3 protein: CASSQERQGRTPLHF